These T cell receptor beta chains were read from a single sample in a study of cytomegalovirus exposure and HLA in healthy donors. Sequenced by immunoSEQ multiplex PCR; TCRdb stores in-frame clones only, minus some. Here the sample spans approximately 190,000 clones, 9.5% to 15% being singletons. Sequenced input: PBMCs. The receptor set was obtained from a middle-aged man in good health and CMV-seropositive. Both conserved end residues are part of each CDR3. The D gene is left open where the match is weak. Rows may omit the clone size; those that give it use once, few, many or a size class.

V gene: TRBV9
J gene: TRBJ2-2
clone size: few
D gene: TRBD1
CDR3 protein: CASSVATGWTGELFF
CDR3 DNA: TGTGCCAGCAGCGTAGCGACAGGGTGGACCGGGGAGCTGTTTTTT

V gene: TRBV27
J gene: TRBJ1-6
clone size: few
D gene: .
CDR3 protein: CASSPQGLSNSPLHF
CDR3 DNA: TGTGCCAGCAGTCCTCAGGGTTTGTCCAATTCACCCCTCCACTTT

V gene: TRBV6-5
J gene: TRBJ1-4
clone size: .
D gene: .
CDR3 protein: CASSFQMNEKLFF
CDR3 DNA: TGTGCCAGCAGTTTTCAGATGAATGAAAAACTGTTTTTT

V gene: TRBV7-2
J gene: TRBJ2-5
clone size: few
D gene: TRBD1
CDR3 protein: CASSLVGLGTAVEETQYF
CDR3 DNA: TGTGCCAGCAGCTTAGTAGGTTTAGGGACAGCCGTGGAAGAGACCCAGTACTTC

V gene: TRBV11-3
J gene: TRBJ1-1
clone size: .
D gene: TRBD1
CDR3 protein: CASSLSGQGDTEAFF
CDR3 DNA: TGTGCCAGCAGCCTATCAGGACAGGGGGATACTGAAGCTTTCTTT

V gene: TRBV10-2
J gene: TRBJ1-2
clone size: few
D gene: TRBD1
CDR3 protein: CASSELQGAGGYTF
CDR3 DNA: TGCGCCAGCAGTGAGTTACAGGGGGCAGGTGGCTACACCTTC

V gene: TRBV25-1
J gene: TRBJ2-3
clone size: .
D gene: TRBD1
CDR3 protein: CASSETGQGRDTQYF
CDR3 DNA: TGTGCCAGCAGTGAAACTGGACAGGGGAGAGATACGCAGTATTTT

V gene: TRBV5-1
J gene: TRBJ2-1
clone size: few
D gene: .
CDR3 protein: CASSFSGLSYNEQFF
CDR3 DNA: TGCGCCAGCAGCTTTAGCGGTCTCTCCTACAATGAGCAGTTCTTC

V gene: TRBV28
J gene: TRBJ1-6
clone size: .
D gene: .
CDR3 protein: CASSRDTSYNSPLHF
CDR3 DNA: TGTGCCAGCAGTAGGGACACCTCCTATAATTCACCCCTCCACTTT

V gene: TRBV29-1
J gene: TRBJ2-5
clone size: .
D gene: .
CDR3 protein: CSVAQNQETQYF
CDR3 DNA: TGCAGCGTTGCACAGAACCAAGAGACCCAGTACTTC

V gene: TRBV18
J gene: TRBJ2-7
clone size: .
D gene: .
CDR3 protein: CASSGQGGYEQYF
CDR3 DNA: TGTGCCAGCTCTGGGCAGGGAGGATACGAGCAGTACTTC

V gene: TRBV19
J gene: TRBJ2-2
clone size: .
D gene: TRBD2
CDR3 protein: CASHQISGAKNTGELFF
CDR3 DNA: TGTGCCAGTCATCAGATTAGCGGGGCCAAGAACACCGGGGAGCTGTTTTTT

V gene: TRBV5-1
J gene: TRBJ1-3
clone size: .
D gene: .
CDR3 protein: CASSSTETSGNTIYF
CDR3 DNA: TGCGCCAGCAGCTCGACAGAAACCTCTGGAAACACCATATATTTT

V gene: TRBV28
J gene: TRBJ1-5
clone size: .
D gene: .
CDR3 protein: CASSFLGYSNQPQHF
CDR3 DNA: TGTGCCAGCAGTTTCCTCGGTTATAGCAATCAGCCCCAGCATTTT

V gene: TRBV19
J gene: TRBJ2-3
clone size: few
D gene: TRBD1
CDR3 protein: CASSHQGAGTDTQYF
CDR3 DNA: TGTGCCAGTAGTCACCAGGGGGCAGGCACAGATACGCAGTATTTT

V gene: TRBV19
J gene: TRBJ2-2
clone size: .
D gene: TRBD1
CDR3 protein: CASSTTGGNTGELFF
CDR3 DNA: TGTGCCAGTAGTACGACAGGGGGCAACACCGGGGAGCTGTTTTTT

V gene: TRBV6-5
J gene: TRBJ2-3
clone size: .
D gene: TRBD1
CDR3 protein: CASRPGTGKTDTQYF
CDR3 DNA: TGTGCCAGCAGACCCGGGACAGGGAAGACAGATACGCAGTATTTT

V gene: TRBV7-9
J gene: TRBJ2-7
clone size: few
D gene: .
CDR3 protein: CASSLEGISYEQYF
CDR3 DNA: TGTGCCAGCAGCTTGGAGGGTATTTCCTACGAGCAGTACTTC

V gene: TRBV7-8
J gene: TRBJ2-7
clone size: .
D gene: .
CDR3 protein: CASSRGLEEQYF
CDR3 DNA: TGTGCCAGCAGCAGGGGCCTCGAGGAGCAGTACTTC

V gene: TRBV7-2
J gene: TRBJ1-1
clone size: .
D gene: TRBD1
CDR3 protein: CASSLDWTGDTEAFF
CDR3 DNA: TGTGCCAGCAGCTTAGATTGGACAGGGGACACTGAAGCTTTCTTT

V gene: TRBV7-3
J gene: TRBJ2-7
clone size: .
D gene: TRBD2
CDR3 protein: CASSPSGGVHEQYF
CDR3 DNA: TGTGCCAGCAGCCCCTCGGGGGGGGTCCACGAGCAGTACTTC

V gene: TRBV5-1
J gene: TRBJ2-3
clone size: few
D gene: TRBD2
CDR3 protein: CASSLGLAADTQYF
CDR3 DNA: TGCGCCAGCAGCTTGGGACTAGCGGCAGATACGCAGTATTTT

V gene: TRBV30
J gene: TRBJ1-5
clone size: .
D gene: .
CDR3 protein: CAWSVKISSGAKSNQPQHF
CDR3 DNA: TGTGCCTGGAGTGTGAAAATATCCTCAGGGGCTAAGAGCAATCAGCCCCAGCATTTT

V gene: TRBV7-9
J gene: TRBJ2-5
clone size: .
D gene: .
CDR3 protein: CASRPGDSFQETQYF
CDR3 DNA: TGTGCCAGCAGGCCGGGGGACAGTTTTCAAGAGACCCAGTACTTC

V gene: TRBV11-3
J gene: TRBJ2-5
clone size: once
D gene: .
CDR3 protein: CASNTAKETQYF
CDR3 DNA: TGTGCCAGCAATACAGCTAAGGAGACCCAGTACTTC

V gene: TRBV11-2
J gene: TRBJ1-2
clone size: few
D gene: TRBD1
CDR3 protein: CASSLDPPTGVFNYGYTF
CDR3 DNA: TGTGCCAGCAGCTTAGACCCCCCGACAGGGGTATTTAACTATGGCTACACCTTC

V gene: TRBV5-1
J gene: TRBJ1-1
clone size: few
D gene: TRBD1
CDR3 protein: CASRVGQGEDTEAFF
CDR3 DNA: TGCGCCAGCAGGGTCGGACAGGGCGAAGACACTGAAGCTTTCTTT

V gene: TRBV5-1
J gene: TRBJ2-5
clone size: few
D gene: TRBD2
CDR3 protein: CASSLDPAGVVETQYF
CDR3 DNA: TGCGCCAGCAGCTTGGATCCAGCGGGGGTTGTTGAGACCCAGTACTTC

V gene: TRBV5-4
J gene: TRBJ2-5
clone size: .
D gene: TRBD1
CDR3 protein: CASRRDRVQETQYF
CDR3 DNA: TGTGCCAGCAGACGGGACAGGGTCCAAGAGACCCAGTACTTC

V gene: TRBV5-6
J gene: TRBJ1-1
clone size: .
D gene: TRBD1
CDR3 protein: CASSSSGTGNTEAFF
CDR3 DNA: TGTGCCAGCAGCTCTTCCGGGACAGGGAACACTGAAGCTTTCTTT

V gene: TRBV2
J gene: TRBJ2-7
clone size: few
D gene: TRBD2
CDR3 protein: CASRGEGFEQYF
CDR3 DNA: TGTGCCAGCAGGGGGGAGGGGTTCGAGCAGTACTTC

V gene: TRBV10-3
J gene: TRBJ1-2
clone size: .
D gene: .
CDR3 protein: CAIRPGQTAGYTF
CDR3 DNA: TGTGCCATCAGGCCGGGACAAACGGCTGGCTACACCTTC

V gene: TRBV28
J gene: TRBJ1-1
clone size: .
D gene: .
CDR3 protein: CASIGTRALF
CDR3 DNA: TGTGCCAGCATCGGGACACGGGCTCTCTTT

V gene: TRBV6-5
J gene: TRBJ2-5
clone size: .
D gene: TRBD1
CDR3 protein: CASGTGRETQYF
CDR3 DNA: TGTGCCAGCGGGACAGGGAGAGAGACCCAGTACTTC

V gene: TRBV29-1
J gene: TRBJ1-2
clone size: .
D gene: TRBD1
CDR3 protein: CSVSGEEGAFEYGYTF
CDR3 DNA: TGCAGCGTTTCAGGGGAGGAGGGGGCCTTTGAGTATGGCTACACCTTC

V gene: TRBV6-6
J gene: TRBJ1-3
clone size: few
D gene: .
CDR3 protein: CASSYGSSSGNTIYF
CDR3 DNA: TGTGCCAGCAGTTATGGTAGCTCCTCTGGAAACACCATATATTTT

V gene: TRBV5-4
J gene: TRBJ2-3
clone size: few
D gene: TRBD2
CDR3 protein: CASSLVPAGNTDTQYF
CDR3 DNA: TGTGCCAGCAGCTTGGTGCCAGCGGGGAACACAGATACGCAGTATTTT

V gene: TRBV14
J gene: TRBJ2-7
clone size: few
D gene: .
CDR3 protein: CASSQEFLWGLTYEQYF
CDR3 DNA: TGTGCCAGCAGCCAAGAATTTCTCTGGGGCTTAACCTACGAGCAGTACTTC

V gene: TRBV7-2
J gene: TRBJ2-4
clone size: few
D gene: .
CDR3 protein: CASSLGSNIQYF
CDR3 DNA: TGTGCCAGCAGCTTAGGTAGCAACATTCAGTACTTC